Sequencing of this T cell receptor (beta chain) was carried out in a study of Ad26.COV2.S vaccination and SARS-CoV-2 variants. Study summary: Ad26.COV2.S shots went into the muscle once or twice, 56 days apart.

This sample's treatment: some 19 received Ad26.COV2.S at low or high dose, single or two shots; 5 received placebo; per-sample allocation not given. Each sample was drawn 63 days after the first injection (of vaccine or placebo). This clone was recorded only once. The germline V gene has CDR1 MNHEY and CDR2 SMNVEV (reference sequence). V dropped 2 bases and J dropped 2 bases, with 13 bases sitting between them. CDR3 length: 15 amino acids. Here immunoSEQ multiplex PCR was the method, and the copy in TCRdb shows in-frame clones only, minus some. This table has roughly 500,000 clones, around nine tenths appearing once.

This sequence originates from a person aged 18-65 years who received the Ad26.COV2.S COVID-19 vaccine or a placebo. The chain joins TRBV27 to TRBJ2-7, with D possibly TRBD1 on 5 matching bases. The specimen was peripheral blood, collected in a trial of Ad26.COV2.S vaccine versus placebo. CDR3 bases: TGTGCCAGCAGTTTAGTGTGGACAAGAACCTACGAGCAGTACTTC. Protein sequence: CASSLVWTRTYEQYF.